This T cell receptor beta chain comes out of a study of CD8 T cells in Susac syndrome. Study outcomes and limitations: In Susac syndrome, the CD4+ T cell repertoires did not show clonal expansion. The authors acknowledged that the study's TCR sequencing and HLA analysis involved relatively few individuals.

The CDR3 has 14 amino acids. The V gene's germline CDR1 is DFQATT and CDR2 SNEGSKA (reference sequence). The V gene end was trimmed by 6 bases and the J gene end by 0 bases; junction bases not matched to a gene: 7. On this clonotype: As yet, its antigen is unknown.

About 0.45 to 1 ug RNA was reverse transcribed with random hexamers. The method of amplification for TCR beta CDR3 was immunoSEQ multiplex PCR, covering 54 Vbeta and 13 Jbeta. TCRdb analysed the immunoSEQ multiplex PCR reads with MiXCR anew, one entry per CDR3 protein. The sample records about 190,000 distinct CDR3 sequences, about 91% being singletons. The sequenced material came from CD4+ T cells from PBMCs. This chain uses TRBV20-1 with TRBJ2-7; TRBD2 aligns across 8 bases. The TCR originated in a human donor with Susac syndrome. The CDR3 region has the DNA TGCAGTGCCGGGGGGGGGACTAACTCCTACGAGCAGTACTTC. Residues: CSAGGGTNSYEQYF.